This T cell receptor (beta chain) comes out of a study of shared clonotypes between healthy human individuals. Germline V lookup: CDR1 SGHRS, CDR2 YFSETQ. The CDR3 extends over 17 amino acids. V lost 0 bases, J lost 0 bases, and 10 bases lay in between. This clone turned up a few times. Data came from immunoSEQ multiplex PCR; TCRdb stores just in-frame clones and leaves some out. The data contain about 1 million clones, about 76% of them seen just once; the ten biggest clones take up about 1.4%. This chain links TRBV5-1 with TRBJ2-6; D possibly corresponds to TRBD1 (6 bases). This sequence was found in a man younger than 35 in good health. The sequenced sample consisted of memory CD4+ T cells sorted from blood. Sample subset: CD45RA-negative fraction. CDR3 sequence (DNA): TGCGCCAGCAGCTTGGTAGGGGACAACTCTGGGGCCAACGTCCTGACTTTC. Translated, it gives CASSLVGDNSGANVLTF.